The rows below give T cell receptor beta chains drawn from one sample of a study of blood T cells in healthy people across ages. TCRdb ran MiXCR on the 5' RACE reads and lists one entry per CDR3 protein. This sample carries 1.5 million to 1.9 million distinct CDR3 sequences, 42% of them seen once, and the ten largest clones take about 4.1%. Sequenced input: blood. These receptors were collected from a woman in her late teens or twenties in good health. Both conserved end residues are part of each CDR3. A D gene is named only where the DNA matches it firmly. Part of the rows lack a size; the others show once, few, many or a class for expanded clones.

V	size	length	D	J	CDR3	DNA
TRBV12-3/TRBV12-4	-	16	TRBD1	TRBJ2-7	CASSWGPRDRGYEQYF	TGTGCCAGCAGTTGGGGTCCCCGGGACAGGGGATACGAGCAGTACTTC
TRBV7-9	-	16	-	TRBJ1-2	CASSHPLAGVGYGYTF	TGTGCCAGCAGCCACCCCCTTGCAGGGGTGGGGTATGGCTACACCTTC
TRBV6-5	few	15	-	TRBJ1-2	CASSYLSKPNYGYTF	TGTGCCAGCAGTTACCTCTCCAAACCTAACTATGGCTACACCTTC
TRBV4-2	-	16	-	TRBJ1-1	CASSQELLVDNTEAFF	TGTGCCAGCAGCCAAGAGTTGCTGGTCGATAACACTGAAGCTTTCTTT
TRBV7-9	-	15	-	TRBJ2-7	CASSSIRGNTYEQYF	TGTGCCAGCAGCTCGATCCGCGGAAATACGTACGAGCAGTACTTC
TRBV6-5	-	13	-	TRBJ2-1	CASNYRGAYEQFF	TGTGCCAGCAATTACCGAGGGGCCTATGAGCAGTTCTTC
TRBV27	-	12	-	TRBJ2-3	CASSLSGRAQYF	TGTGCCAGCAGTTTATCGGGGAGAGCGCAGTATTTT
TRBV29-1	few	13	-	TRBJ2-7	CSVEGGQGDEQYF	TGCAGCGTTGAAGGTGGGCAGGGCGATGAGCAGTACTTC
TRBV21-1	-	14	-	TRBJ1-2	CANSPTGWSYGYTF	TGTGCCAACAGCCCCACGGGCTGGAGCTATGGCTACACCTTC
TRBV5-1	-	16	TRBD2	TRBJ2-1	CASSPNGVAGVNEQFF	TGCGCCAGCAGCCCTAATGGGGTAGCGGGAGTCAATGAGCAGTTCTTC
TRBV20-1	-	13	-	TRBJ1-2	CSARDGINYGYTF	TGCAGTGCTAGAGACGGGATTAACTATGGCTACACCTTC
TRBV20-1	few	17	TRBD1	TRBJ1-1	CSARVKQGARLRSEAFF	TGCAGTGCTAGAGTTAAGCAGGGGGCGAGGTTGCGATCTGAAGCTTTCTTT
TRBV7-2	few	15	-	TRBJ2-7	CASSRNRVGSHEQYF	TGTGCCAGCAGCCGGAACAGGGTTGGGAGTCACGAGCAGTACTTC
TRBV7-2	-	12	-	TRBJ1-2	CASSDRANGYTF	TGTGCCAGCAGCGATAGAGCTAATGGCTACACCTTC
TRBV5-1	-	13	-	TRBJ1-4	CASSQLTGEKLFF	TGCGCCAGCAGCCAACTAACAGGTGAAAAACTGTTTTTT
TRBV6-5	few	14	-	TRBJ2-3	CASKVHRLTDTQYF	TGTGCCAGCAAAGTCCACAGGCTCACAGATACGCAGTATTTT
TRBV4-1	few	15	-	TRBJ2-7	CASSLGDTISYEQYF	TGCGCCAGCAGCCTCGGAGACACGATCTCCTACGAGCAGTACTTC
TRBV20-1	-	15	-	TRBJ1-5	CSARYSQGSTQPQHF	TGCAGTGCTCGGTATTCACAGGGAAGCACTCAGCCCCAGCATTTT
TRBV25-1	few	14	-	TRBJ2-1	CASSEVFRPHEQFF	TGTGCCAGCAGTGAAGTCTTCCGCCCCCATGAGCAGTTCTTC
TRBV4-1	-	15	-	TRBJ2-3	CASSQGWASTDTQYF	TGCGCCAGCAGCCAAGGGTGGGCTAGCACAGATACGCAGTATTTT
TRBV19	few	13	-	TRBJ2-1	CASSNSGWNEQFF	TGTGCCAGTAGTAACTCGGGTTGGAATGAGCAGTTCTTC
TRBV2	-	14	-	TRBJ2-4	CASSEGRTVDRQYF	TGTGCCAGCAGTGAAGGTCGGACTGTCGATAGGCAGTACTTC
TRBV10-1	-	14	TRBD1	TRBJ2-2	CASSRQGRAGELFF	TGCGCCAGCAGCCGACAGGGAAGAGCCGGGGAGCTGTTTTTT
TRBV9	-	13	-	TRBJ2-1	CASGPGASNEQFF	TGTGCCTCGGGACCAGGGGCTAGTAATGAGCAGTTCTTC
TRBV12-3/TRBV12-4	-	14	TRBD1	TRBJ2-2	CASSLIGGSGELFF	TGTGCCAGCAGTTTGATAGGGGGCTCCGGGGAGCTGTTTTTT
TRBV20-1	-	13	-	TRBJ2-7	CSATTTETYEQYF	TGCAGTGCTACTACGACAGAGACCTACGAGCAGTACTTC
TRBV20-1	few	14	-	TRBJ2-3	CSANQGRGTDTQYF	TGCAGTGCTAACCAGGGGAGGGGGACAGATACGCAGTATTTT
TRBV28	-	23	-	TRBJ2-3	CASSLPASPDKARVIVGTDTQYF	TGTGCCAGCAGTTTACCCGCTTCGCCCGACAAGGCTAGGGTTATCGTGGGAACAGATACGCAGTATTTT
TRBV2	few	14	-	TRBJ2-3	CASSVSRHTDTQYF	TGTGCCAGCAGTGTCAGCAGACACACAGATACGCAGTATTTT
TRBV10-3	few	16	TRBD1	TRBJ2-7	CAIRPGTGAGNYEQYF	TGTGCCATCCGTCCCGGGACAGGGGCCGGAAACTACGAGCAGTACTTC
TRBV2	-	13	TRBD1	TRBJ1-1	CASSSTGANEAFF	TGTGCCAGCAGTTCGACAGGGGCGAATGAAGCTTTCTTT
TRBV7-9	few	14	-	TRBJ2-1	CASSLMAGINEQFF	TGTGCCAGCAGCTTAATGGCAGGGATCAATGAGCAGTTCTTC
TRBV27	few	16	TRBD1	TRBJ1-2	CASSLRDRAGSYGYTF	TGTGCCAGCAGTTTAAGAGACAGGGCCGGGTCGTATGGCTACACCTTC
TRBV19	-	13	TRBD2	TRBJ2-2	CAGGLADTGELFF	TGTGCCGGGGGACTAGCGGACACCGGGGAGCTGTTTTTT
TRBV20-1	-	14	-	TRBJ2-7	CSAERRAGHSAQYF	TGCAGTGCTGAACGGCGGGCAGGCCATTCAGCCCAGTACTTC
TRBV5-1	-	14	TRBD1	TRBJ2-3	CASNLRDRGDTQYF	TGCGCCAGCAACCTCCGGGACAGGGGGGATACGCAGTATTTT
TRBV30	-	12	-	TRBJ2-5	CAFADGRNEQYF	TGTGCCTTCGCGGATGGGAGGAATGAGCAGTACTTC
TRBV7-9	-	13	-	TRBJ1-1	CASSLRTRSEAFF	TGTGCCAGCAGCTTACGGACACGGAGTGAAGCTTTCTTT
TRBV27	few	14	-	TRBJ2-3	CASSPVGGEDTQYF	TGTGCCTCATCCCCCGTAGGGGGTGAAGATACGCAGTATTTT
TRBV7-2	-	12	-	TRBJ2-1	CVSSPSRNEQFF	TGTGTCAGCAGCCCGAGTCGTAATGAGCAGTTCTTC
TRBV29-1	-	15	-	TRBJ2-2	CSVDSGGGHTGELFF	TGCAGCGTTGATAGCGGAGGAGGTCACACCGGGGAGCTGTTTTTT
TRBV5-1	-	13	-	TRBJ2-7	CAGRGEGNNEQYF	TGCGCCGGCAGGGGGGAAGGGAACAATGAGCAGTACTTC
TRBV7-9	-	12	-	TRBJ1-1	CASSPGRLWAFF	TGTGCCAGCAGCCCTGGACGACTCTGGGCTTTCTTT
TRBV20-1	-	13	TRBD1	TRBJ1-2	CSARAGGRNGYTF	TGCAGTGCTAGAGCAGGGGGCAGGAATGGCTACACCTTC
TRBV6-2/TRBV6-3	-	15	-	TRBJ1-3	CASSYTVFGGNTIYF	TGTGCCAGCAGTTACACCGTATTTGGCGGAAACACCATATATTTT
TRBV6-6	-	17	TRBD2	TRBJ2-4	CASSRRLAGGPIGEQYF	TGTGCCAGCAGTCGACGACTAGCGGGAGGGCCCATTGGTGAGCAGTACTTC
TRBV6-2/TRBV6-3	-	17	-	TRBJ2-7	CASRPLGLQESGYEQYF	TGTGCCAGCAGACCCCTCGGTCTTCAAGAGAGTGGCTACGAGCAGTACTTC
TRBV11-2	once	16	-	TRBJ1-1	CASSSPVQGMNTEAFF	TGTGCCAGCAGCTCGCCGGTACAGGGCATGAACACTGAAGCTTTCTTT
TRBV28	-	15	-	TRBJ2-7	CASSLPGLGVDEQYF	TGTGCCAGCAGTTTGCCGGGACTGGGTGTTGACGAGCAGTACTTC
TRBV5-1	few	18	-	TRBJ2-1	CASSLIGRYGGYYNEQFF	TGCGCCAGCAGCTTGATAGGTCGGTACGGGGGCTATTACAATGAGCAGTTCTTC
TRBV7-2	-	16	-	TRBJ1-6	CASSFSLGVVDSPLHF	TGTGCCAGCAGCTTCAGCTTAGGGGTGGTTGATTCACCCCTCCACTTT
TRBV7-9	-	14	-	TRBJ2-2	CASSLSQPTGELFF	TGTGCCAGCAGCTTATCCCAGCCCACCGGGGAGCTGTTTTTT
TRBV2	-	13	-	TRBJ1-2	CASSEDRTYGYTF	TGTGCCAGCAGTGAGGACCGAACCTATGGCTACACCTTC
TRBV9	few	13	-	TRBJ1-1	CASSNPNTGEAFF	TGTGCCAGCAGCAATCCCAACACAGGGGAAGCTTTCTTT
TRBV4-3	few	16	-	TRBJ2-6	CASSQNQGPGANVLTF	TGCGCCAGCAGCCAAAATCAGGGCCCTGGGGCCAACGTCCTGACTTTC
TRBV6-5	few	22	TRBD1	TRBJ2-7	CASSYIFPVKSGTGGGYHEQYF	TGTGCCAGCAGTTACATCTTTCCGGTAAAATCCGGGACAGGGGGCGGGTATCACGAGCAGTACTTC